Sequencing of this T cell receptor (beta chain) was carried out in a study of cytomegalovirus exposure and HLA in healthy donors. General study points: Most TCR sequences were rare, but some public TCRs occurred in many donors. A likely sequencing artifact accounted for one observed cluster of highly shared sequence variants.

The CDR3 covers 14 residues. The germline gives CDR1 SGHNT, CDR2 YENEEA. Trimming cost V 3 bases and J 12 bases; bases outside gene matches: 9. It was with 60 Vbeta and 13 Jbeta primers that the PCR ran. Profiled with immunoSEQ multiplex PCR; TCRdb holds only in-frame clones, not every one. Of around 210,000 clones in the sample, roughly 78% were seen once. For this clone: Its specificity is not known.

Sequenced sample: PBMCs. The chain recombines TRBV11-3 with TRBJ1-4; 8 bases agree with TRBD1. The sequence was collected from a boy aged 10-17 years in good health and CMV-seronegative. CDR3 bases: TGTGCCAGCAGCTTCGGAGGTACAGGGGGGGAACTGTTTTTT. Translating gives CASSFGGTGGELFF.